This is a list of T cell receptor beta chains from one sample in a study of T cell responses to AZD1222 COVID-19 vaccine. Here immunoSEQ multiplex PCR was the method, and the copy in TCRdb shows in-frame clones only, minus some. The data contain some 130,000 clones, 84% of them singletons. Sequencing used peripheral blood, obtained on day 0 of AZD1222 vaccination. The source of these receptors is an adult in good health. CDR3s leave out the opening cysteine and the closing phenylalanine or tryptophan. Each record gives: clone size, J gene, V gene, CDR3 protein. Some rows have no size entry. The others give once, few or many, or a class for an expanded clone.

.	TRBJ2-1	TRBV6-1	ASSDLFGQF
.	TRBJ1-2	TRBV10-3	AISDRADGYT
.	TRBJ2-1	TRBV3-1/TRBV3-2	ASSPPVGEQF
.	TRBJ2-3	TRBV7-3	ASSLTSSLGTGVNTQY
.	TRBJ1-6	TRBV6-5	ASRGPTGLNSPLH
.	TRBJ2-7	TRBV6-5	ASSPAPTYEQY
.	TRBJ1-3	TRBV6-5	ASRRQGTGNTIY
.	TRBJ1-2	TRBV5-1	ASSLGQGSGGYT
.	TRBJ2-5	TRBV30	AWSVQGARGETQY
.	TRBJ1-1	TRBV5-6	ASSQRGANTEAF
.	TRBJ2-1	TRBV10-3	AIGAGTSGGAPYNEQF
once	TRBJ1-6	TRBV21-1	ASIISSYNSPLH
.	TRBJ2-5	TRBV11-2	ASSLQTSGGWETQY
.	TRBJ2-6	TRBV5-1	ASSPQGAGSGANVLT
few	TRBJ1-6	TRBV19	ASSPVPGNSPLH
.	TRBJ1-2	TRBV3-1/TRBV3-2	ASSQEPGANYGYT
.	TRBJ1-2	TRBV18	ASSRRDTALGYT